This entry lists 2 T cell receptor beta chains sequenced from one sample in a study of chemoradiotherapy in HPV16-positive cancers. The assay was immunoSEQ multiplex PCR, and TCRdb's table has in-frame clones only and misses some. The sample carries 65,000 to 80,000 clones, roughly 90% recorded once. The sequencing used blood, collected from a patient who underwent chemoradiotherapy. The receptor set was obtained from a human donor with HPV-associated anogenital cancer.

The rearrangement joins TRBV5-4 to TRBJ2-3; D tentatively reads TRBD1 or TRBD2 (7 bases each). CDR1 SGHNT and CDR2 YYREEE come from the germline V gene (reference sequence). V was clipped by 2 bases and J by 5 bases, with 12 bases between them. CDR3 length: 14 amino acids. The CDR3 bases are TGTGCCAGCAGCTTATCAGGGGGGGAAGATACGCAGTATTTT. Translation: CASSLSGGEDTQYF.

The V gene is TRBV6-1, the J gene TRBJ1-5; the match to TRBD1 covers 8 bases. Germline V gene data show CDR1 as MNHNS and CDR2 as SASEGT. The V gene end was trimmed by 4 bases and the J gene end by 0 bases; junction bases not matched to a gene: 5. There are 16 residues in the CDR3. The CDR3 is CASSARQGISNQPQHF. The CDR3 DNA sequence: TGTGCCAGCAGTGCCAGACAGGGGATTAGCAATCAGCCCCAGCATTTT.